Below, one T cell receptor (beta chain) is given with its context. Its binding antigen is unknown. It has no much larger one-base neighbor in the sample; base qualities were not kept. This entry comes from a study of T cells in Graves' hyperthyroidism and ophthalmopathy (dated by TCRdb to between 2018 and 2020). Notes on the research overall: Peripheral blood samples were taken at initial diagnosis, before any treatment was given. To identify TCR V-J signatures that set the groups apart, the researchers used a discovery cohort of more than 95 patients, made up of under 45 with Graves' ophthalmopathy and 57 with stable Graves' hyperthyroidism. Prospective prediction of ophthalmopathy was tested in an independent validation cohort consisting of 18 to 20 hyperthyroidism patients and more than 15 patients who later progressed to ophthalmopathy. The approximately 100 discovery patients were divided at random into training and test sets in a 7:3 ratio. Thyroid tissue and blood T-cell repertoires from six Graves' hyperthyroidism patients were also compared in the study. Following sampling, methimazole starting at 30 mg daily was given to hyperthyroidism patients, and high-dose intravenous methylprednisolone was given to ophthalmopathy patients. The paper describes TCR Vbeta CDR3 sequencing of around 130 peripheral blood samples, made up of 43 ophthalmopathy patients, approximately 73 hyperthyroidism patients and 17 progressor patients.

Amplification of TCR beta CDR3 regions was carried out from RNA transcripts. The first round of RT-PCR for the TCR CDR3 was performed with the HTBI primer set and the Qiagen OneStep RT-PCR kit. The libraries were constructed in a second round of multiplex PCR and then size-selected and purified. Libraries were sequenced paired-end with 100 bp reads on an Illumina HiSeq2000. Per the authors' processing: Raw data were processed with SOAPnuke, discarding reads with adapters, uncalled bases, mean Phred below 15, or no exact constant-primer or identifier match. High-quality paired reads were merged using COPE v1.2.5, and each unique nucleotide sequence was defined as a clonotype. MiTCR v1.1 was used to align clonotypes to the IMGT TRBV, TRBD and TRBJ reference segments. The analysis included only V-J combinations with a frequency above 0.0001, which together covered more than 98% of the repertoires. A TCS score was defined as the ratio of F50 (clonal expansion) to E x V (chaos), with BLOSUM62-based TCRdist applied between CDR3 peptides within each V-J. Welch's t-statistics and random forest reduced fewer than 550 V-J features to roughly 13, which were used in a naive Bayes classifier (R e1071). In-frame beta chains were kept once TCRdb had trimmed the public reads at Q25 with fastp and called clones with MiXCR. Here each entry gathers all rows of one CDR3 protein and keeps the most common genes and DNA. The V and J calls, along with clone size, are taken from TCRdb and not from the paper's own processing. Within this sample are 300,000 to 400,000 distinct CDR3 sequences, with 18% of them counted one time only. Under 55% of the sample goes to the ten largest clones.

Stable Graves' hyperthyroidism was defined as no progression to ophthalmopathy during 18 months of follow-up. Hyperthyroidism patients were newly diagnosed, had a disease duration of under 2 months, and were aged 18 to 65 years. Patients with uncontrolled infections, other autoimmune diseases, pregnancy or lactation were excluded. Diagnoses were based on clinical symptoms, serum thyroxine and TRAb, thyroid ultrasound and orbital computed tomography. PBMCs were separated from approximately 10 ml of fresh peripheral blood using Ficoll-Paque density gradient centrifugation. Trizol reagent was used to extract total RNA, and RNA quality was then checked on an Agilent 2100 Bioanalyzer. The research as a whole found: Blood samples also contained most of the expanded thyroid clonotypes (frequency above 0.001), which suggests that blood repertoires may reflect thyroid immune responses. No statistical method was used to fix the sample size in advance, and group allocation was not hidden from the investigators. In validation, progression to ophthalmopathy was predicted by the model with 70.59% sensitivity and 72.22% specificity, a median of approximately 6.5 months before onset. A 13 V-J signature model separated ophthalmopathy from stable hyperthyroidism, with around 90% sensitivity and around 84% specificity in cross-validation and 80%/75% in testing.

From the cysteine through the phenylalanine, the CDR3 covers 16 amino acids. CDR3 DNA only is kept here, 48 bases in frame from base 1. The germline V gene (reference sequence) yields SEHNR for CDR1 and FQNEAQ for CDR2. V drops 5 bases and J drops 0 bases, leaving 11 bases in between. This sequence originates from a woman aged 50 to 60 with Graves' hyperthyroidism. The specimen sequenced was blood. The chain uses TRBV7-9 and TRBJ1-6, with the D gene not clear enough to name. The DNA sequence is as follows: TGTGCCAGCAGCGCCGACACGTACTCCTATAATTCACCCCTCCACTTT. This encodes CASSADTYSYNSPLHF.